These 31 T cell receptor beta chains came from one sample sequenced in a study of T cells in Graves' hyperthyroidism and ophthalmopathy (dated by TCRdb to the late 2010s). The receptor library was made with multiplex PCR. Instrument used: Illumina HiSeq 2000. The TCR beta CDR3 regions were amplified from RNA transcripts. For the first round of RT-PCR on the TCR CDR3, the HTBI primer set was used together with the Qiagen OneStep RT-PCR kit. TCRdb took the public reads, trimmed them with fastp at Q25, ran MiXCR for clone calling and kept in-frame beta chains. Rows matching on CDR3 protein sequence are summarized as one entry with the most common DNA and genes. The sample profile shows 350,000 to 500,000 distinct CDR3 sequences; roughly 13% of them were found once. The biggest ten clones account for 4% to 6.5% of the sample. Sequencing was done on a sample of blood. The source is a woman aged 18 to 35 with Graves' hyperthyroidism.

This clonotype has just a few counts. V and J are TRBV5-1 and TRBJ2-1, with 11 bases identical to TRBD2. The germline CDR1 and CDR2 sequences are SGHRS and YFSETQ. CDR3 length: 16 amino acids. J gave up 2 bases and V 3 bases, and 4 bases lay outside the gene matches. CDR3 in amino acids: CASSSRLAGTYNEQFF. DNA for the CDR3: TGCGCCAGCAGCTCCAGACTAGCGGGAACCTACAATGAGCAGTTCTTC.

Remarks on this clonotype: A much bigger clone sits one base away, suggesting this may be a read error. V and J are TRBV18 and TRBJ2-1, with 10 bases identical to TRBD1. CDR1 is KGHSH, CDR2 LQKENI, per germline. The CDR3 contains 14 residues. CDR3: CTSSPRDRGPEQFF. The CDR3, as DNA: TGTACCAGCTCACCAAGGGACAGGGGCCCTGAGCAGTTCTTC.

In DNA form, the CDR3 reads TGCGCCAGCAGCCCGACCACCGGGGAGCTGTTTTTT. Protein sequence: CASSPTTGELFF. This chain connects TRBV5-1 to TRBJ2-2; the D is unclear. Germline CDR1 and CDR2: SGHRS and YFSETQ. The ends were cut back, 4 bases at V and 4 bases at J, with 5 bases in the middle. The CDR3 spans 12 residues. The full variable domain, in which reference TRBV5-1 and TRBJ2-2 provide the parts outside the CDR3, is KAGVTQTPRYLIKTRGQQVTLSCSPISGHRSVSWYQQTPGQGLQFLFEYFSETQRNKGNFPGRFSGRQFSNSRSEMNVSTLELGDSALYLCASSPTTGELFFGEGSRLTVL.

This clonotype has a count of ten or more. This chain links TRBV28 with TRBJ1-5; TRBD1 is a possible D gene (5 bases). Deletions cut 5 bases from V and 4 bases from J, with 15 bases between. The CDR3 loop spans 15 amino acids. Looked up from germline, CDR1 is MDHEN and CDR2 is SYDVKM. The DNA for the CDR3 is TGTGCCAGCAGTCCCGGGAGGAGGGGAAATCAGCCCCAGCATTTT. Protein product: CASSPGRRGNQPQHF.

This clonotype was seen more than once but under ten times. J is TRBJ1-5 and V is TRBV6-2 or TRBV6-3; TRBD1 might be the D (6 bases). Per the germline V gene, CDR1 is MNHEY and CDR2 is SVGEGT. The germline V and J ends were trimmed by 6 bases and 0 bases, with 12 bases remaining between them. The CDR3 extends over 15 amino acids. CDR3 in amino acids: CASRRQAYSNQPQHF. CDR3 sequence (DNA): TGTGCCAGCAGGAGACAGGCCTATAGCAATCAGCCCCAGCATTTT.

V is TRBV19 and J is TRBJ2-5, with D unresolved. With 5 bases removed from V and 3 bases from J, the gap between germline ends came to 16 bases. CDR1 is LNHDA, CDR2 SQIVND, per germline (reference sequence). The CDR3 has 15 amino acids. CDR3 loop: CASSFYGSLEETQYF. The CDR3 DNA follows: TGTGCCAGTAGTTTTTACGGGTCCCTTGAAGAGACCCAGTACTTC.

In its sample, this clonotype was seen a few times. DNA of the CDR3: TGTGCCAGTAGTATAGCCGGGCCTAGGGCGAAGCCCCAGCATTTT. This codes for CASSIAGPRAKPQHF. V is TRBV19 and J is TRBJ1-5; D uncertain. The CDR3 consists of 15 residues. Germline V gene data show CDR1 as LNHDA and CDR2 as SQIVND (reference sequence). Between the trimmed V and J ends, which lost 1 base and 8 bases, there was a span of 15 bases.

Ten or more counts support this clonotype. This sequence joins TRBV27 and TRBJ2-3; 13 bases are a match to TRBD2. This CDR3 spans 18 amino acids. Germline assignment: CDR1 MNHEY and CDR2 SMNVEV (reference sequence). V gave up 5 bases and J gave up 2 bases; unmatched junction bases: 10. CDR3 region: CASSTSGRALPFTDTQYF. CDR3 nucleotide sequence: TGTGCCAGCAGTACTAGCGGGAGGGCCCTGCCCTTCACAGATACGCAGTATTTT.

This clonotype was detected ten times or more. The chain is built from TRBV28 and TRBJ2-1; 9 bases are a match to TRBD2. V dropped 5 bases and J dropped 6; count of bases not matched to a gene: 11. The germline CDR1 and CDR2 sequences are MDHEN and SYDVKM. This CDR3 is built from 16 residues. CDR3 in amino acids: CASSPASSGSVNEQFF. In DNA, the CDR3 is TGTGCCAGCAGTCCCGCCAGTAGCGGGAGCGTCAATGAGCAGTTCTTC.

The genes are TRBV12-3 or TRBV12-4 and TRBJ2-1, with TRBD2 as a possible D gene (5 bases). Trimming left V 6 bases short and J 5 bases short, with 20 bases between. The CDR3 sequence is 16 residues long. CDR3 nucleotides: TGTGCCAGCAGGGCGAGGGTGGGAGTAGTGAACAATGAGCAGTTCTTC. This translates into CASRARVGVVNNEQFF.

This clonotype was recorded many times. The CDR3 sequence is CASSPRDRGRASYEQYF. CDR3 sequence (DNA): TGTGCCAGCAGTCCCCGGGACAGGGGGCGCGCGTCCTACGAGCAGTACTTC. The genes are TRBV6-1 and TRBJ2-7, with 12 positions matching TRBD1. The germline V gene encodes CDR1 MNHNS and CDR2 SASEGT. V shed 5 bases and J 1 base; nucleotides not matched to a gene: 9. The CDR3 runs to 17 residues.

This clonotype occurred a few times. This sequence joins TRBV20-1 and TRBJ1-2; D uncertain. The CDR3 contains 14 residues. The germline V gene has CDR1 DFQATT and CDR2 SNEGSKA (reference sequence). The V and J ends lost 1 base and 0 bases respectively, with 9 bases between them. The CDR3 sequence: CSARGVSSNYGYTF. Written as DNA, the CDR3 is TGCAGTGCTAGAGGGGTGAGCTCTAACTATGGCTACACCTTC.

This clonotype occurred a few times. The chain carries TRBV5-5 and TRBJ1-6; tentative D call: TRBD1 (5 bases). V dropped 1 base and J dropped 8 bases, with 16 bases sitting between them. There are 16 residues in the CDR3. Germline CDR1 reads SGHKS; CDR2 reads YYEKEE (reference sequence). In DNA form, the CDR3 reads TGTGCCAGCAGCTTGACGGTCAGGGCGGCGCATTCACCCCTCCACTTT. Its protein is CASSLTVRAAHSPLHF.

The V gene is TRBV9, the J gene TRBJ1-2; D is uncertain. V shed 0 bases and J shed 5 bases, with 11 bases lying between them. The CDR3 is 14 amino acids. CDR1 and CDR2 from the germline V gene are SGDLS and YYNGEE. CDR3 nucleotides: TGTGCCAGCAGCGTAGTGGACGGACCTTATGGCTACACCTTC. Amino acids: CASSVVDGPYGYTF.

This clonotype was counted at least ten times. V usage is TRBV28 and J usage is TRBJ2-1; 8 nucleotides line up with TRBD2. The CDR3 loop spans 16 amino acids. Germline V CDR1 and CDR2: MDHEN, SYDVKM. The V gene end was trimmed by 1 base and the J gene end by 6 bases; junction bases not matched to a gene: 8. CDR3 bases: TGTGCCAGCAGTTTATTCCCAGCGGGAGTACGCAATGAGCAGTTCTTC. Protein product: CASSLFPAGVRNEQFF. Complete variable domain (other parts from reference TRBV28 and TRBJ2-1): DVKVTQSSRYLVKRTGEKVFLECVQDMDHENMFWYRQDPGLGLRLIYFSYDVKMKEKGDIPEGYSVSREKKERFSLILESASTNQTSMYLCASSLFPAGVRNEQFFGPGTRLTVL.

V and J are TRBV2 and TRBJ1-5, with TRBD1 identical over 9 bases. Germline CDR1 is SNHLY and CDR2 is FYNNEI. With 6 bases clipped from V and 7 bases from J, the junction kept 7 bases outside the gene matches. The CDR3 runs 14 residues. CDR3 region: CASRPDRGWQPQHF. The CDR3, as DNA: TGTGCCAGCAGGCCGGACAGGGGATGGCAGCCCCAGCATTTT.

V gene TRBV28 combines with J gene TRBJ2-7; D is unclear. V was shortened by 6 bases and J by 0 bases, with 18 bases between the two germline ends. The CDR3 totals 16 residues. Germline CDR1 reads MDHEN; CDR2 reads SYDVKM. CDR3 nucleotides: TGTGCCAGCAGACTGGGCCCAGAATTACTCTCCTACGAGCAGTACTTC. It codes for CASRLGPELLSYEQYF.

This clonotype appeared a few times. The rearrangement links TRBV27 to TRBJ1-6, with D tentatively TRBD1 (5 bases). CDR3 length equals 13 residues. Germline V CDR1 and CDR2: MNHEY, SMNVEV (reference sequence). Between the trimmed V and J ends, which lost 5 bases and 9 bases, there was a span of 11 bases. The CDR3: CASSTSRGSPLHF. Written as DNA, the CDR3 is TGTGCCAGCAGTACCAGTAGGGGTTCACCCCTCCACTTT.

This clonotype has only a few counts. The gene calls are TRBV5-1 and TRBJ1-2; 9 bases fit TRBD1. The germline gives CDR1 SGHRS, CDR2 YFSETQ. The CDR3 is 14 residues long. Trimming cost V 8 bases and J 4 bases; bases outside gene matches: 9. This CDR3 is CASATGGAAYGYTF. The CDR3 nucleotides read TGCGCCAGTGCAACAGGGGGCGCAGCCTATGGCTACACCTTC.

Ten or more counts support this clonotype. V usage is TRBV29-1 and J usage is TRBJ2-1; TRBD2 matches 12 bases. This CDR3 comprises 14 residues. Looked up from germline, CDR1 is SQVTM and CDR2 is ANQGSEA. V shed 6 bases and J 11 bases; nucleotides not matched to a gene: 11. The CDR3 loop is CSVLGLAGTMKQFF. The CDR3, as DNA: TGCAGCGTCCTGGGACTAGCGGGTACAATGAAGCAGTTCTTC.

This clonotype was found many times. CDR3 sequence (DNA): TGCAGTGCTAGAGATAACCGGGACAATAAACCCGGGGAGCTGTTTTTT. This codes for CSARDNRDNKPGELFF. The chain is built from TRBV20-1 and TRBJ2-2, with D possibly being TRBD1 (6 bases). There are 16 residues in the CDR3. Between the trimmed V and J ends, which lost 0 bases and 6 bases, there was a span of 17 bases. CDR1 is DFQATT and CDR2 is SNEGSKA in the germline V gene (reference sequence).

This clonotype was seen repeatedly, ten times or more. The chain joins TRBV12-3 or TRBV12-4 to TRBJ2-3, with TRBD2 matching 9 bases. This CDR3 region has 16 residues. With 5 bases clipped from V and 2 bases from J, the junction kept 8 bases outside the gene matches. CDR3 sequence: CASSRRLADITDTQYF. The DNA for the CDR3 is TGTGCCAGCAGTCGTAGACTAGCGGACATCACAGATACGCAGTATTTT.

This chain connects TRBV5-6 to TRBJ2-7, with D perhaps TRBD2 (5 bases). Germline values: CDR1 SGHDT, CDR2 YYEEEE. This CDR3 comprises 15 residues. Trimming took off 2 bases at V and 1 base at J, with 13 bases between the two ends. Written as DNA, the CDR3 is TGTGCCAGCAGCTTTTTGAGGGCAGCTTCCTACGAGCAGTACTTC. Its translation is CASSFLRAASYEQYF.

This clonotype was detected many times. J is TRBJ2-2 and V is TRBV2; D possibly corresponds to TRBD2 (5 bases). Germline loops: CDR1 SNHLY, CDR2 FYNNEI. The germline V and J ends were trimmed by 7 bases and 3 bases, with 15 bases remaining between them. The CDR3 totals 15 residues. In nucleotides, the CDR3 is TGTGCCAGCACTGATCTAGCCATCGACACCGGGGAGCTGTTTTTT. Translating gives CASTDLAIDTGELFF.

This clonotype was counted only a few times. The chain employs TRBV4-1 and TRBJ2-7; weak D call: TRBD1 (6 bases). CDR1 and CDR2 from the germline V gene are MGHRA and YSYEKL. The V end was cut by 4 bases, the J end by 7 bases, with 17 bases between. The CDR3 sequence is 14 residues long. The DNA for the CDR3 is TGCGCCAGCAGCCTACAGGGTTTGGGTAATGAGCAGTACTTC. Translated: CASSLQGLGNEQYF.

This clonotype was recorded many times. The rearrangement joins TRBV4-1 to TRBJ2-3, with D perhaps TRBD1 or TRBD2 (5 bases each). The CDR3 is 16 residues long. Trimming stripped 0 bases from V and 4 bases from J, with 14 bases between. The germline V gene has CDR1 MGHRA and CDR2 YSYEKL. In DNA form, the CDR3 reads TGCGCCAGCAGCCAAGACCCGGTGAGGGGTCCAGATACGCAGTATTTT. It encodes CASSQDPVRGPDTQYF.

This clonotype was recorded many times. The chain is built from TRBV12-3 or TRBV12-4 and TRBJ2-7; D is unresolved. V lost 2 bases to trimming and J lost 4 bases, with 9 bases between them. The CDR3 is 13 amino acids. CDR3 coding DNA: TGTGCCAGCAGTTTAAAGAGGTTATACGAGCAGTACTTC. Residues: CASSLKRLYEQYF.

The chain couples TRBV19 to TRBJ2-1; 9 nucleotides align to TRBD2. V was pared by 3 bases and J by 13 bases, with 7 bases of the junction left unmatched. Per germline, CDR1 LNHDA and CDR2 SQIVND (reference sequence). CDR3 size: 13 residues. CDR3 residues: CASSMTTSGLQFF. The CDR3 DNA reads as TGTGCCAGTAGTATGACCACTAGCGGGCTTCAGTTCTTC.

This chain joins TRBV6-1 and TRBJ2-7; no clear D. This CDR3 is 14 amino acids long. The V gene lost 1 base and the J gene lost 5 bases, with 12 bases spanning the gap. Germline loops: CDR1 MNHNS, CDR2 SASEGT. The CDR3 region has the DNA TGTGCCAGCAGTGAAGGCAGGCCCCCAGACGAGCAGTACTTC. It translates to CASSEGRPPDEQYF.

The table lists this clonotype with many counts. V usage is TRBV12-3 or TRBV12-4 and J usage is TRBJ1-5; no clear D gene. Trimming shortened V by 3 bases and J by 3 bases, and 9 bases separated the two germline ends. This CDR3 spans 14 amino acids. As DNA, the CDR3 is TGTGCCAGCAGTTTTGGCCGGGACAATCAGCCCCAGCATTTT. Translating gives CASSFGRDNQPQHF.

This chain links TRBV20-1 with TRBJ2-2, with 9 bases identical to TRBD2. Germline-derived CDR1 and CDR2 are DFQATT and SNEGSKA (reference sequence). The J segment lost 3 bases and the V segment lost 0 bases, leaving 8 bases of the junction unmatched. This CDR3 comprises 17 residues. The CDR3 DNA sequence: TGCAGTGCTAGAGATCTAGGCGGGAGGGGGTACACCGGGGAGCTGTTTTTT. It translates to CSARDLGGRGYTGELFF.